This T cell receptor beta chain was retrieved from a study of CD8 T cells in Susac syndrome (dated by TCRdb to about 2019). As for the study more broadly: Repertoire sequencing was used to test whether CD8+ T cell activation and differentiation in Susac syndrome was antigen driven. The clonality of the CD8+ T cell repertoire was compared across 12 healthy donors, about 14 Susac syndrome patients and around 16 multiple sclerosis patients. What the work shows at the level of the full study, not this receptor alone: The number of individuals in the TCR sequencing and HLA analysis was recognized as being relatively small.

Clipping removes 3 bases from V and 3 bases from J, with 4 as the unmatched junction base count. Measured from the cysteine to the phenylalanine, the CDR3 is 16 residues long. Of the read, only the CDR3 DNA is kept; its 48 bases are in frame from base 1. Based on the germline V gene, the CDR1 and CDR2 sequences are SGDLS and YYNGEE. RNA was extracted using the RNeasy kit, and roughly 0.45 to 1 microgram was reverse transcribed with random hexamers. TCR beta CDR3 regions were amplified with the immunoSEQ multiplex PCR assay covering 54 Vbeta and 13 Jbeta segments. To correct PCR amplification bias, a synthetic template baseline was used for both primer optimization and computational correction. The original methods were these. Reads were annotated to V, D and J genes per IMGT and analyzed with immunoSEQ Analyzer, keeping only productive sequences. To calculate clonality, Shannon entropy was normalized by log2 of the number of productive unique sequences and then subtracted from one. For each patient and control, public and private clones were evaluated within the 100 most prevalent clones. Susac-specific clones were defined as absent from healthy and MS cohorts, 1052 published viral clones and other ImmuneACCESS disease sequences. TCRdb took the public reads, trimmed them with fastp at Q25, ran MiXCR for clone calling and kept in-frame beta chains. Entries are consolidated by CDR3 protein sequence, retaining the most common genes and DNA. TCRdb assigned the V and J calls; the authors' analysis was not used. The sample has fewer than 70,000 distinct CDR3 sequences on record, 95% of them singletons. The ten largest clonotypes hold 0.24% of the sample.

As for this clonotype: Its antigen is not yet known. No base quality information exists; no much larger clone differs at one position.

Peripheral blood CD8+ and CD4+ T cells from healthy donors, Susac syndrome patients and multiple sclerosis patients were profiled using high-throughput TCR beta sequencing. The healthy donors served as controls matched for age and sex. CD8+ TEMRA cells were enriched by FACS, while bulk CD8+ and CD4+ T cells were purified by magnetic negative isolation. Blood was drawn into EDTA tubes, processed within 24 hours, and PBMCs were isolated by density gradient centrifugation. PBMCs destined for TCR sequencing were cryopreserved in liquid nitrogen and later thawed in a 37 °C water bath. The sorted or isolated CD4+, CD8+ and CD8+ TEMRA cells had a purity of 90% or higher.

The rearranged chain carries TRBV9 and TRBJ2-5; 14 of the junction bases match TRBD2. The sequence was obtained from a human donor in good health. The sequenced material came from CD8+ T cells from PBMCs. CDR3 loop: CASSETTSGGEETQYF. The sequenced DNA is TGTGCCAGCAGCGAGACGACTAGCGGGGGGGAAGAGACCCAGTACTTC.